A selection of T cell receptor beta chains follows, all from one sample in a study of read filtering for tumor transcriptome and immune sequencing. TCRdb processed the reads anew with MiXCR; each CDR3 protein has one entry. The data show tens of thousands of distinct CDR3 sequences, roughly 12% seen once. Material: a population of CD138-negative cells sorted from bone marrow. The receptors derive from a donor at least 40 years old with multiple myeloma. CDR3s include the opening cysteine and the closing phenylalanine or tryptophan. Fields, in order: V gene, D gene, J gene, clone size, CDR3 DNA, CDR3 protein. The D gene is left open where the match is weak. The size of a clone is reported for some rows only, either as once, few or many, or as a class for expanded clones.

>TRBV24-1|-|TRBJ2-1|many
TGTGCCACCAGTGATTCACTGGCACAGTACAATGAGCAGTTCTTC
CATSDSLAQYNEQFF
>TRBV28|-|TRBJ2-7|many
TGTGCCAGCAGTCTAGTGACGGGCTCCTACGAGCAGTACTTC
CASSLVTGSYEQYF
>TRBV18|-|TRBJ2-1|many
TGTGCCAGCTCACCACAAAATGAGCAGTTCTTC
CASSPQNEQFF
>TRBV7-2|TRBD2|TRBJ2-3|many
TGTGCCAGCAGCTTAGGTCTCAGCGGGATGACAGATACGCAGTATTTT
CASSLGLSGMTDTQYF
>TRBV24-1|-|TRBJ1-4|many
TGTGCCACCAGTGATCCCCGTGCAACTAATGAAAAACTGTTTTTT
CATSDPRATNEKLFF
>TRBV19|-|TRBJ1-5|many
TGTGCCAGTAGTATCACAGGAGAGAGTCAGCCCCAGCATTTT
CASSITGESQPQHF
>TRBV12-3/TRBV12-4|TRBD1|TRBJ1-1|many
TGTGCCAGCAGTTCGCAGACAGGGGTGAACACTGAAGCTTTCTTT
CASSSQTGVNTEAFF
>TRBV7-9|TRBD2|TRBJ2-1|many
TGTGCCAGCAGCTCCACCACGAAACTAGCGGGAGTTCTCGATGAGCAGTTCTTC
CASSSTTKLAGVLDEQFF
>TRBV20-1|-|TRBJ2-1|many
TGCAGTGCTCTCGACAGGCTCGAGGCCGATGAGCAGTTCTTC
CSALDRLEADEQFF
>TRBV20-1|TRBD1|TRBJ1-1|many
TGCAGTGCGAATCAGGGGGTCACTGAAGCTTTCTTT
CSANQGVTEAFF
>TRBV7-2|-|TRBJ2-1|-
TGTGCCAGCAGCTTTGCCTTCTACAACGAGCAGTTCTTC
CASSFAFYNEQFF
>TRBV4-1|TRBD2|TRBJ2-1|-
TGCGCTAGCAGCCAAGGCGGAGCGGGAGATTACAGTGAGCAGTTCTTC
CASSQGGAGDYSEQFF
>TRBV7-9|-|TRBJ1-2|-
TGTGCCAGCAGTTCCCGGACAGTCTCTTATGGCTACACCTTC
CASSSRTVSYGYTF
>TRBV11-3|-|TRBJ2-5|once
TGTGCCAGCAGCTTTAAAGGTGGGAAGACCCAGTACTTC
CASSFKGGKTQYF
>TRBV11-2|-|TRBJ2-1|many
TGTGCCAGCAGTATCGGAACTAGCTCCTACAATGAGCAGTTCTTC
CASSIGTSSYNEQFF
>TRBV5-1|TRBD2|TRBJ2-7|many
TGCGCCAGCAGCTTGGCCCCGACTAGCGGTTCCTACGAGCAGTACTTC
CASSLAPTSGSYEQYF
>TRBV5-4|TRBD1|TRBJ2-1|many
TGTGCCAGCAGCGGGACAGGGAGATACAATGAGCAGTTCTTC
CASSGTGRYNEQFF
>TRBV20-1|-|TRBJ1-2|-
TGCAGTGCTAGCCCCCAGGAAACGGATCGGGGCTACACCTTC
CSASPQETDRGYTF
>TRBV13|-|TRBJ1-1|many
TGTGCCAGCAGCCGACTGGGGCTGCTGAACACTGAAGCTTTCTTT
CASSRLGLLNTEAFF
>TRBV29-1|TRBD1|TRBJ2-1|many
TGCAGCGTTGGGGGGGGGACAGGGAGAATCGATGAGCAGTTCTTC
CSVGGGTGRIDEQFF
>TRBV14|-|TRBJ1-5|many
TGTGCCAGCAGCCCCCGGGGGGTCGAGCAGCCCCAGCATTTT
CASSPRGVEQPQHF
>TRBV11-2|-|TRBJ2-3|many
TGTGCCAGCAGCTTAGATCGTAGCTGGACAGATACGCAGTATTTT
CASSLDRSWTDTQYF
>TRBV20-1|-|TRBJ1-1|many
TGCAGTGCTAGAGATTTTCGGGGGAACACTGAAGCTTTCTTT
CSARDFRGNTEAFF
>TRBV14|-|TRBJ1-1|-
TGTGCCAGCAGCCCGAGTGCCAACAGAGCTTTCTTT
CASSPSANRAFF